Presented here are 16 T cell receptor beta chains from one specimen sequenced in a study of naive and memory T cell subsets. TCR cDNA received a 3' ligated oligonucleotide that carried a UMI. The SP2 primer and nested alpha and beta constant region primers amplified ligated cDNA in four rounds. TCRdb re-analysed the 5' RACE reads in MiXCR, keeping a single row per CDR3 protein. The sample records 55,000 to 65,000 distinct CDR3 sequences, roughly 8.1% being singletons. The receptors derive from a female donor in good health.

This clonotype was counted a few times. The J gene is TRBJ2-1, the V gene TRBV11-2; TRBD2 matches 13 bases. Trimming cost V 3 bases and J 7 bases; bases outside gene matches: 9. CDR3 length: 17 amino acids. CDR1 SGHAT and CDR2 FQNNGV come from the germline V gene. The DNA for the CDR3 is TGTGCCAGCAGCTTGACTGGGACTAGCGGGATATTGAATGAGCAGTTCTTC. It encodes CASSLTGTSGILNEQFF.

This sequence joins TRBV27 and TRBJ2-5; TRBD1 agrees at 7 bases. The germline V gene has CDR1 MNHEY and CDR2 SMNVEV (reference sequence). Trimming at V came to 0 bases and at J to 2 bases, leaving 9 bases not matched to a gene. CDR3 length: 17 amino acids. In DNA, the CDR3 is TGTGCCAGCAGTTTATCCCTCCCCGGGACAGCGCAAGAGACCCAGTACTTC. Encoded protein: CASSLSLPGTAQETQYF.

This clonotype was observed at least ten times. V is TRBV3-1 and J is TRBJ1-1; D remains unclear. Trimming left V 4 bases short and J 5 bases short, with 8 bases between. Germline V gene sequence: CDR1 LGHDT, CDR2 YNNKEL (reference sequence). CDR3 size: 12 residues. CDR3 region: CASSRLETEAFF. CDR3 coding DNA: TGTGCCAGCAGCCGTCTTGAGACTGAAGCTTTCTTT. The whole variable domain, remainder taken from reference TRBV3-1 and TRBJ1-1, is DTAVSQTPKYLVTQMGNDKSIKCEQNLGHDTMYWYKQDSKKFLKIMFSYNNKELIINETVPNRFSPKSPDKAHLNLHINSLELGDSAVYFCASSRLETEAFFGQGTRLTVV.

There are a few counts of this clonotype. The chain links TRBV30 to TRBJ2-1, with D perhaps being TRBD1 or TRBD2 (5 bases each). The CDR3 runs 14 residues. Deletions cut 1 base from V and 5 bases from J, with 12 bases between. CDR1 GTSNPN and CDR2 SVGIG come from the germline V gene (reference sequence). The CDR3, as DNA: TGTGCCTGGAGTGGGGGGAGCGGCCACAATGAGCAGTTCTTC. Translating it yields CAWSGGSGHNEQFF.

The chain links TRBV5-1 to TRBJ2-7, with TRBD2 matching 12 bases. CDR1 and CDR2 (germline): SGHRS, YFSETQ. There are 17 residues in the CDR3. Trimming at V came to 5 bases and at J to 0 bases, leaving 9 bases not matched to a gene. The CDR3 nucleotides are TGCGCCAGCAGGTCCGGGACTAGCGGGCCCGACTCCTACGAGCAGTACTTC. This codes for CASRSGTSGPDSYEQYF.

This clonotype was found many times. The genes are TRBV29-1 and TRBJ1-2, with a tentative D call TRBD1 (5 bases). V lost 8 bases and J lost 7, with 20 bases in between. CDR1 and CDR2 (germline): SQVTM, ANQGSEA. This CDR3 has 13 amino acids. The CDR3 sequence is CSTFRGVMGGYTF. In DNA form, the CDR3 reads TGCAGCACCTTCCGGGGGGTTATGGGTGGCTACACCTTC.

Here the CDR3 reads CATAGDSYEQYF. For the CDR3, the DNA is TGTGCCACCGCGGGGGACAGCTACGAGCAGTACTTC. This chain uses TRBV12-3 or TRBV12-4 with TRBJ2-7; D is tentatively TRBD1 or TRBD2 (7 bases each). The CDR3 length is 12 residues. V lost 10 bases, J lost 3 bases, and 13 bases lay in between.

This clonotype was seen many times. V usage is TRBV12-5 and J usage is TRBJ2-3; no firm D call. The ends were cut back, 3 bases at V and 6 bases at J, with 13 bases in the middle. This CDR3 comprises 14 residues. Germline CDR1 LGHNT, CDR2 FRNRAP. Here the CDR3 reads CASGFHPGSDTQYF. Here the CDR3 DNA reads TGTGCTAGTGGTTTCCATCCTGGGTCGGATACGCAGTATTTT.

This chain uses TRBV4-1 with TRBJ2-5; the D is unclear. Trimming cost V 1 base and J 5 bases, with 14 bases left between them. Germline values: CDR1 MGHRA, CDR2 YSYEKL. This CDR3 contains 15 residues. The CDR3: CASSQVLGPGETQYF. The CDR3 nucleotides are TGCGCCAGCAGCCAAGTTCTGGGCCCTGGGGAGACCCAGTACTTC.

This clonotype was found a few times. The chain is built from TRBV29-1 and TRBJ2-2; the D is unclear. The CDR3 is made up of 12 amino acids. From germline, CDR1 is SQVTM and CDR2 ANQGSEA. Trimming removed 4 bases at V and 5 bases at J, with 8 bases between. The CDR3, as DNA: TGCAGCGTTGTAGTTTGGACCGGGGAGCTGTTTTTT. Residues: CSVVVWTGELFF.

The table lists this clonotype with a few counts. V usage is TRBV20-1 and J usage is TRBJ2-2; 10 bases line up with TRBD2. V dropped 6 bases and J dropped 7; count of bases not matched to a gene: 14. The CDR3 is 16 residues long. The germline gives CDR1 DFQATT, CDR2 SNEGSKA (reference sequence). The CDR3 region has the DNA TGCAGTGCAAATTTGCGGAGCGGGGGGGGCTTCGGGGAGCTGTTTTTT. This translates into CSANLRSGGGFGELFF.

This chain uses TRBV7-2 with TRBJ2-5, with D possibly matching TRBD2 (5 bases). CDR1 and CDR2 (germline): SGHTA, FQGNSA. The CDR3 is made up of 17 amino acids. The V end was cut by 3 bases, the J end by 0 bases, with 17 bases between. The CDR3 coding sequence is TGTGCCAGCAGCTTCGCGACGGCGGGTTCGTACCAAGAGACCCAGTACTTC. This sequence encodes CASSFATAGSYQETQYF.

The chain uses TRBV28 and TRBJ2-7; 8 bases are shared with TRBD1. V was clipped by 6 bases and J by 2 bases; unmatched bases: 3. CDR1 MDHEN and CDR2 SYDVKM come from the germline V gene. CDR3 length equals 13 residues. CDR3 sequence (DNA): TGTGCCAGCAGGGGACAGGCAGCCTACGAGCAGTACTTC. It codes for CASRGQAAYEQYF.

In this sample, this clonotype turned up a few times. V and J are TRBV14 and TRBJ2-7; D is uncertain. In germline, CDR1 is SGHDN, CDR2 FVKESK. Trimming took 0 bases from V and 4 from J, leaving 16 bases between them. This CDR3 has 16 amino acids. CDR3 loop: CASSQDVRPTIYEQYF. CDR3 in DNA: TGTGCCAGCAGCCAAGATGTTCGACCTACAATTTACGAGCAGTACTTC.

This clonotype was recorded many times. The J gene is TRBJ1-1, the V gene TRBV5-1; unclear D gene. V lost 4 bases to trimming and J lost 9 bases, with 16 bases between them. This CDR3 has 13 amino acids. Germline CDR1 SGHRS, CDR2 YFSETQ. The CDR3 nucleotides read TGCGCCAGCAGCAGAAACGACAACCTTCAAGCTTTCTTT. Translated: CASSRNDNLQAFF.

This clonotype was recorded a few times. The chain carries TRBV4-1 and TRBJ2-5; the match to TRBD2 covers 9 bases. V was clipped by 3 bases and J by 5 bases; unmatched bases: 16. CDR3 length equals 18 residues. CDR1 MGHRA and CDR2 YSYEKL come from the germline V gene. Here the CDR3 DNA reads TGCGCCAGCAGCCAGGGGGGGTCCGGGACTAGCAGCTCGGAGACCCAGTACTTC. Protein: CASSQGGSGTSSSETQYF.